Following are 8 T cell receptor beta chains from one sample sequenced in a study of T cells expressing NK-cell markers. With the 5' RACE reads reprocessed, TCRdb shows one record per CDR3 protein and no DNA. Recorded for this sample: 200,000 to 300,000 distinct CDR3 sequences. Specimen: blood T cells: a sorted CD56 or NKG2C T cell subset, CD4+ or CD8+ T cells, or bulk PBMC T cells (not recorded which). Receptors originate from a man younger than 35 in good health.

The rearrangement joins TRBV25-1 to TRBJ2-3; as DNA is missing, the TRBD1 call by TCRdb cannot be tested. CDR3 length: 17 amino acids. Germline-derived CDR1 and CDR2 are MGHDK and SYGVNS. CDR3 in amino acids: CASSGGGSLRSTDTQYF.

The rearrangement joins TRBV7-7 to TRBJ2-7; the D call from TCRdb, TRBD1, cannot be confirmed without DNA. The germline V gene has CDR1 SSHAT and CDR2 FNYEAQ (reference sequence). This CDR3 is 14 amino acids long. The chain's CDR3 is CASSLAGKGEKQYF.

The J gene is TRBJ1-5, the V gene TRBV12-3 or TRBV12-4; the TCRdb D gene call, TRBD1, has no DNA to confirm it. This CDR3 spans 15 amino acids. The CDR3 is CASSRTTGGLQPQHF.

The CDR3 loop reads CASYTGQPNTEAFF. This chain connects TRBV6-1 to TRBJ1-1; TCRdb gives TRBD1 as the D gene, but with no DNA this cannot be confirmed. CDR3 length: 14 residues. The germline V gene encodes CDR1 MNHNS and CDR2 SASEGT.

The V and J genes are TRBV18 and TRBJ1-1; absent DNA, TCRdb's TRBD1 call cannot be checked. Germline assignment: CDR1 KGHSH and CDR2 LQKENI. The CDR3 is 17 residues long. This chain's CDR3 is CASSRKDRAVSGTEAFF.

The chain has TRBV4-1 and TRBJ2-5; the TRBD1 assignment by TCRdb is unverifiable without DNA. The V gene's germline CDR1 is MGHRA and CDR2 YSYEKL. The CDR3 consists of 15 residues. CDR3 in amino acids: CASSQHDRVQETQYF.

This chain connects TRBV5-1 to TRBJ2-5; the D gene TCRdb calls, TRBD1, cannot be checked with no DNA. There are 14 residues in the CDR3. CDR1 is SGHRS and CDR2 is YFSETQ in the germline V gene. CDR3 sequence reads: CASSYDRVNGAQYF.

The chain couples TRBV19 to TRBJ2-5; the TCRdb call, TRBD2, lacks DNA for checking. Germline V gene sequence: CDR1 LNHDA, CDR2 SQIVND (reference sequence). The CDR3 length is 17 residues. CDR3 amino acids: CASRGLNPHGSQETQYF.